Described below is a single T cell receptor (beta chain) sequence and its context. Its cognate antigen is unknown. These data are taken from a study of cytomegalovirus exposure and HLA in healthy donors. General study points: Immune exposure information available was restricted to CMV serostatus.

Trimming shortened V by 3 bases and J by 0 bases, and 14 bases separated the two germline ends. From germline, CDR1 is ENHRY and CDR2 SYGVKD. The CDR3 has 17 amino acids. PCR was performed using 60 Vbeta and 13 Jbeta primers. Under the authors' procedure: It was a later analysis that counted 83 million or so unique TCR beta chains, of which 9.5 million to 14 million were shared. Sequencing was performed with immunoSEQ multiplex PCR; in TCRdb, only in-frame clones are kept and a portion is missing. The DNA was the basis for D and trimming; V, J and clone size are from that table. The repertoire holds fewer than 150,000 clones, with more than 80% as singletons.

The gene calls are TRBV10-3 and TRBJ1-4; TRBD1 might be the D (6 bases). The sequence was obtained from a woman in her 30s in good health and CMV-seropositive. The sample comprised PBMCs. The CDR3 DNA reads TGTGCCATCAGTGAAACCCCGGGACACGCAACTAATGAAAAACTGTTTTTT. As protein: CAISETPGHATNEKLFF.